The 19 T cell receptor beta chains below come from one sample, sequenced in a study of shared clonotypes between healthy human individuals. Method: immunoSEQ multiplex PCR; TCRdb's copy keeps in-frame clones and lacks some. The repertoire includes more than 2,000,000 clones, over 85% of them detected once, and approximately 0.4% sits in the top ten. The sequencing input was naive CD4+ T cells from PBMCs. Documented subset: CD45RA+ positively selected. Receptors originate from a man in his late teens or twenties in good health. Some clones in this sample may be carry-over from other donors' samples.

CDR3 sequence: CAISALGNYGYTF. As DNA, the CDR3 is TGTGCCATCAGTGCTCTAGGGAACTATGGCTACACCTTC. The gene calls are TRBV10-3 and TRBJ1-2; D is uncertain. This CDR3 comprises 13 residues. CDR1 is ENHRY, CDR2 SYGVKD, per germline. With 4 bases removed from V and 2 bases from J, the gap between germline ends came to 8 bases.

The gene calls are TRBV28 and TRBJ2-7; 9 nucleotides match TRBD1. The CDR3 loop spans 16 amino acids. The germline V gene has CDR1 MDHEN and CDR2 SYDVKM. V lost 7 bases to trimming and J lost 3 bases; unmatched junction nucleotides: 13. The CDR3: CASNGQGRISNYEQYF. In DNA form, the CDR3 reads TGTGCCAGCAATGGACAGGGGCGAATCTCGAACTACGAGCAGTACTTC.

The chain combines TRBV7-9 with TRBJ2-1; the match to TRBD2 covers 7 bases. Trimming removed 2 bases from V and 4 bases from J; junction bases left unmatched: 8. The length of the CDR3 is 16 residues. Germline V lookup: CDR1 SEHNR, CDR2 FQNEAQ (reference sequence). DNA of the CDR3: TGTGCCAGCAGCTTAAGGGCTAGCGGTTCTTACAATGAGCAGTTCTTC. Residues: CASSLRASGSYNEQFF.

The rearrangement joins TRBV18 to TRBJ2-7, with D maybe TRBD1 (6 bases). Germline CDR1 reads KGHSH; CDR2 reads LQKENI. V was clipped by 6 bases and J by 0 bases, with 12 bases between them. This CDR3 has 14 residues. The CDR3, as DNA: TGTGCCAGCTCTCCCGACAGGATCTCCTACGAGCAGTACTTC. Translating it yields CASSPDRISYEQYF. Full variable domain (remainder filled in from reference TRBV18 and TRBJ2-7): NAGVMQNPRHLVRRRGQEARLRCSPMKGHSHVYWYRQLPEEGLKFMVYLQKENIIDESGMPKERFSAEFPKEGPSILRIQQVVRGDSAAYFCASSPDRISYEQYFGPGTRLTVT.

The chain joins TRBV19 to TRBJ1-1; D call uncertain. Between the trimmed V and J ends, which lost 2 bases and 1 base, there was a span of 11 bases. The CDR3 loop spans 15 amino acids. Germline assignment: CDR1 LNHDA and CDR2 SQIVND (reference sequence). This chain's CDR3 is CASSIRPARNTEAFF. The CDR3 DNA reads TGTGCCAGTAGTATACGGCCAGCTAGGAACACTGAAGCTTTCTTT.

This clone was seen once. V usage is TRBV2 and J usage is TRBJ2-5; 8 bases are a match to TRBD2. Trimming at V came to 6 bases and at J to 5 bases, leaving 14 bases not matched to a gene. The CDR3 runs 16 residues. Germline V lookup: CDR1 SNHLY, CDR2 FYNNEI. The CDR3 protein is CASSERGYASGETQYF. The CDR3 DNA is TGTGCCAGCAGCGAAAGGGGTTATGCTAGCGGGGAGACCCAGTACTTC.

Comments on this clone: The same CDR3 can be traced to other DNA sequences in this sample. This rearrangement joins TRBV7-2 to TRBJ1-2; D gene ambiguous. V lost 1 base, J lost 2 bases, and 5 bases lay in between. There are 13 residues in the CDR3. Germline V gene sequence: CDR1 SGHTA, CDR2 FQGNSA. CDR3 protein: CASSLGRNYGYTF. CDR3 bases: TGTGCCAGCAGCTTAGGCCGCAACTATGGCTACACCTTC.

The rearrangement links TRBV6-5 to TRBJ2-7; 7 bases align to TRBD2. The CDR3 runs to 15 residues. Germline CDR1 and CDR2: MNHEY and SVGAGI. The V gene end was trimmed by 2 bases and the J gene end by 5 bases; junction bases not matched to a gene: 9. CDR3 nucleotide sequence: TGTGCCAGCAGTTACGGCGGACTAGGTCGGAACGAGCAGTACTTC. It encodes CASSYGGLGRNEQYF.

The rearrangement uses TRBV27 and TRBJ2-1, with D tentatively TRBD2 (6 bases). There are 13 residues in the CDR3. The germline V gene has CDR1 MNHEY and CDR2 SMNVEV (reference sequence). V was trimmed by 11 bases and J by 5 bases, leaving 16 bases between them. The CDR3 coding sequence is TGTGCCGCTGACAAGGAGGGGCACAATGAGCAGTTCTTC. This encodes CAADKEGHNEQFF.

The sample holds one count of this clone. The V call is TRBV7-9, the J call TRBJ2-7, with 9 bases fitting TRBD2. The CDR3 is 17 amino acids. Trimming took 4 bases from V and 5 from J; bases not matched to a gene: 15. Germline CDR1 SEHNR, CDR2 FQNEAQ (reference sequence). The CDR3: CASSSGTRREGWNEQYF. The CDR3, as DNA: TGTGCCAGCAGCTCTGGGACGAGGCGGGAGGGCTGGAACGAGCAGTACTTC.

This clone was observed a few times. Other DNA sequences in this sample translate to the same CDR3. The CDR3 coding sequence is TGTGCCAGCAGTTACCCGGGGGGGGAGACCCAGTACTTC. Its protein product is CASSYPGGETQYF. The rearrangement uses TRBV6-5 and TRBJ2-5, with 8 bases identical to TRBD2. The CDR3 has 13 amino acids. Germline assignment: CDR1 MNHEY and CDR2 SVGAGI. With V trimmed by 2 bases and J by 5 bases, 1 base remained unmatched.

This chain joins TRBV27 and TRBJ2-1; TRBD2 matches at 7 bases. CDR3 size: 16 residues. Germline assignment: CDR1 MNHEY and CDR2 SMNVEV (reference sequence). J was trimmed by 6 bases and V by 1 base; bases with no gene match: 9. As DNA, the CDR3 is TGTGCCAGCAGTTTATGGGGCGGGAGTGGGACCAATGAGCAGTTCTTC. Its translation is CASSLWGGSGTNEQFF.

CDR3 sequence reads: CAISERWGQDTNSNQPQHF. The CDR3 DNA sequence: TGTGCCATCAGTGAAAGGTGGGGACAGGACACTAATAGCAATCAGCCCCAGCATTTT. This chain joins TRBV10-3 and TRBJ1-5, with 8 bases matching TRBD1. CDR1 is ENHRY and CDR2 is SYGVKD in the germline V gene. This CDR3 is built from 19 residues. Trimming cost V 3 bases and J 0 bases; bases outside gene matches: 13.

The rearrangement uses TRBV6-5 and TRBJ2-2, with D possibly TRBD2 on 5 matching bases. The CDR3 extends over 14 amino acids. The V gene's germline CDR1 is MNHEY and CDR2 SVGAGI. V dropped 4 bases and J dropped 2 bases, with 8 bases sitting between them. The DNA of the CDR3 is TGTGCCAGCAGTTGGGGAGACAACACCGGGGAGCTGTTTTTT. Residues: CASSWGDNTGELFF.

The J gene is TRBJ1-1, the V gene TRBV11-2; unclear D gene. The CDR3 covers 12 residues. Germline V gene data show CDR1 as SGHAT and CDR2 as FQNNGV. V was trimmed by 3 bases and J by 3 bases, leaving 5 bases between them. The CDR3 reads CASSFKDTEAFF. The CDR3 nucleotides are TGTGCCAGCAGCTTTAAAGACACTGAAGCTTTCTTT.

This chain links TRBV7-8 with TRBJ2-1; possibly TRBD2 for D (6 bases). The germline CDR1 and CDR2 sequences are SGHVS and FQNEAQ. The CDR3 is 16 amino acids. With 1 base removed from V and 0 bases from J, the gap between germline ends came to 10 bases. In DNA, the CDR3 is TGTGCCAGCAGCTTAGTTAGCGGTAGCTCCTACAATGAGCAGTTCTTC. Amino acid sequence: CASSLVSGSSYNEQFF.

This chain uses TRBV28 with TRBJ2-7, with 8 bases matching TRBD1. Per the germline V gene, CDR1 is MDHEN and CDR2 is SYDVKM. CDR3 length: 16 amino acids. After removal of 2 bases from V and 6 bases from J, the junction contained 12 bases not matched to a gene. The CDR3 loop reads CASSLGRQGSRSEQYF. Here the CDR3 DNA reads TGTGCCAGCAGTTTAGGACGACAGGGGTCGCGATCCGAGCAGTACTTC.

The chain recombines TRBV6-5 with TRBJ1-4; 8 bases line up with TRBD1. Germline V CDR1 and CDR2: MNHEY, SVGAGI. J lost 5 bases, V lost 10 bases, and 9 bases had no gene match. The CDR3 contains 14 residues. The CDR3 bases are TGTGCCACCCATCCCCGACAGGGGAATGAAAAACTGTTTTTT. Protein: CATHPRQGNEKLFF.

This clone was recorded only once. The CDR3 loop is CASTGVAGGQETQYF. In DNA form, the CDR3 reads TGTGCCAGCACCGGTGTTGCGGGAGGGCAAGAGACCCAGTACTTC. The chain links TRBV13 to TRBJ2-5, with 9 bases that match TRBD2. The CDR3 has 15 residues. J gave up 2 bases and V 7 bases, and 8 bases lay outside the gene matches. Per germline, CDR1 PRHDT and CDR2 FYEKMQ (reference sequence).